This T cell receptor beta chain was profiled in a study of neoadjuvant anti-PD-1 for oral cavity cancer. CDR3 size: 14 residues. Trimming left V 0 bases short and J 5 bases short, with 11 bases between. Germline lookup yields CDR1 SGHTS and CDR2 YDEGEE. Patients had HPV-negative, locally advanced oral cavity squamous cell carcinoma. Profiled with immunoSEQ multiplex PCR; TCRdb holds only in-frame clones, not every one. This table has roughly 67,000 clones, approximately 82% appearing once. The source of this sequence is a person aged 35 to 85 with oral cavity squamous cell carcinoma. V and J are TRBV5-8 and TRBJ1-1; D may be TRBD1 (6 bases). The source material was PBMCs, sampled before nivolumab (anti-PD-1) treatment. The CDR3 sequence is CASSLDWGRTEAFF. The CDR3, as DNA: TGTGCCAGCAGCTTGGACTGGGGGCGGACTGAAGCTTTCTTT. The full variable domain, its missing parts supplied by reference TRBV5-8 and TRBJ1-1, is EAGVTQSPTHLIKTRGQQATLRCSPISGHTSVYWYQQALGLGLQFLLWYDEGEERNRGNFPPRFSGRQFPNYSSELNVNALELEDSALYLCASSLDWGRTEAFFGQGTRLTVV.